These T cell receptor beta chains were read from a single sample in a study of regulatory and conventional T cells in RAG deficiency. The method was immunoSEQ multiplex PCR; TCRdb's version includes in-frame clones alone and lacks a portion of them. The sample lists 45,000 or so clones; 85% to 90% were seen once. The sample also formed part of further work on regulatory T cells.

Sequenced input: CD4+ effector T cells sorted from blood. These receptor sequences come from a human donor in good health. Each CDR3 is given with its conserved first and last residue. The D gene is left open where the match is weak. Expanded clones are given a class, and other clones once, few, many or no size at all.

CDR3aa: CASSDHEAGAGSPLHF
CDR3nt: TGTGCCAGCAGCGACCACGAGGCGGGGGCAGGTTCGCCCCTCCACTTT
j_gene: TRBJ1-6
d_gene: -
v_gene: TRBV6-6
abundance: -

CDR3aa: CSVRGGAHNEQFF
CDR3nt: TGCAGCGTGCGCGGGGGGGCCCACAATGAGCAGTTCTTC
j_gene: TRBJ2-1
d_gene: TRBD2
v_gene: TRBV29-1
abundance: -

CDR3aa: CASSLAGTGIYQPQHF
CDR3nt: TGCGCCAGCAGCTTAGCCGGGACAGGGATTTATCAGCCCCAGCATTTT
j_gene: TRBJ1-5
d_gene: TRBD1
v_gene: TRBV5-1
abundance: -

CDR3aa: CASSRYQETQYF
CDR3nt: TGTGCCAGCAGCCGATACCAAGAGACCCAGTACTTC
j_gene: TRBJ2-5
d_gene: -
v_gene: TRBV27
abundance: -

CDR3aa: CASSLYGGSGPQHF
CDR3nt: TGCGCCAGCAGCTTGTACGGGGGGTCGGGGCCCCAGCATTTT
j_gene: TRBJ1-5
d_gene: -
v_gene: TRBV5-1
abundance: once

CDR3aa: CASSLGSPNEKLFF
CDR3nt: TGCGCCAGCAGCTTGGGTTCGCCTAATGAAAAACTGTTTTTT
j_gene: TRBJ1-4
d_gene: -
v_gene: TRBV5-1
abundance: -

CDR3aa: CASSPRESHTEAFF
CDR3nt: TGTGCCAGTAGTCCCCGTGAGAGTCACACTGAAGCTTTCTTT
j_gene: TRBJ1-1
d_gene: -
v_gene: TRBV19
abundance: -

CDR3aa: CASSLDGRPSSYNEQFF
CDR3nt: TGTGCTAGCAGCTTAGACGGCAGGCCCAGCTCCTACAATGAGCAGTTCTTC
j_gene: TRBJ2-1
d_gene: -
v_gene: TRBV7-7
abundance: -

CDR3aa: CASSPVGGNEQFF
CDR3nt: TGTGCCAGCAGCCCCGTCGGGGGCAATGAGCAGTTCTTC
j_gene: TRBJ2-1
d_gene: -
v_gene: TRBV7-9
abundance: -

CDR3aa: CSVGGGDRGQRGYTF
CDR3nt: TGCAGCGTCGGTGGGGGGGACAGGGGGCAGCGTGGCTACACCTTC
j_gene: TRBJ1-2
d_gene: TRBD1
v_gene: TRBV29-1
abundance: few

CDR3aa: CASSVGNRGHTGELFF
CDR3nt: TGTGCCAGCAGCGTAGGCAACAGGGGGCACACCGGGGAGCTGTTTTTT
j_gene: TRBJ2-2
d_gene: TRBD1
v_gene: TRBV9
abundance: -

CDR3aa: CASSLGPSGGGETQYF
CDR3nt: TGCGCCAGCAGCTTGGGGCCTTCGGGAGGGGGAGAGACCCAGTACTTC
j_gene: TRBJ2-5
d_gene: TRBD2
v_gene: TRBV5-1
abundance: -

CDR3aa: CASSQRTVKETQYF
CDR3nt: TGTGCCAGCAGTCAGAGGACAGTAAAAGAGACCCAGTACTTC
j_gene: TRBJ2-5
d_gene: -
v_gene: TRBV7-8
abundance: -

CDR3aa: CASSLGEGLGRPNTGELFF
CDR3nt: TGTGCCAGCAGCTTAGGAGAAGGCCTGGGGCGTCCTAACACCGGGGAGCTGTTTTTT
j_gene: TRBJ2-2
d_gene: -
v_gene: TRBV7-6
abundance: -

CDR3aa: CASGTYEQYF
CDR3nt: TGTGCCAGTGGTACCTACGAGCAGTACTTC
j_gene: TRBJ2-7
d_gene: -
v_gene: TRBV19
abundance: -

CDR3aa: CASSSRAQGERFF
CDR3nt: TGTGCCAGCAGTTCTCGAGCACAGGGTGAAAGGTTCTTC
j_gene: TRBJ2-1
d_gene: -
v_gene: TRBV6-5
abundance: -

CDR3aa: CASSFRQGGSYEQYF
CDR3nt: TGTGCTAGCAGCTTTCGACAGGGTGGTTCCTACGAGCAGTACTTC
j_gene: TRBJ2-7
d_gene: TRBD1
v_gene: TRBV7-7
abundance: -

CDR3aa: CASSQQYSNQPQHF
CDR3nt: TGTGCCAGCAGTCAGCAGTATAGCAATCAGCCCCAGCATTTT
j_gene: TRBJ1-5
d_gene: -
v_gene: TRBV6-1
abundance: once

CDR3aa: CASSLVWTSGTYEQYF
CDR3nt: TGTGCCAGCAGCTTAGTCTGGACTAGCGGGACATACGAGCAGTACTTC
j_gene: TRBJ2-7
d_gene: TRBD2
v_gene: TRBV11-3
abundance: -

CDR3aa: CASSRNGNSDYGYTF
CDR3nt: TGTGCCAGCTCACGTAACGGGAATTCAGACTATGGCTACACCTTC
j_gene: TRBJ1-2
d_gene: -
v_gene: TRBV18
abundance: -

CDR3aa: CASSVDNYNQPQHF
CDR3nt: TGTGCCAGCAGTGTGGACAACTACAATCAGCCCCAGCATTTT
j_gene: TRBJ1-5
d_gene: -
v_gene: TRBV6-1
abundance: -

CDR3aa: CASSPPQGRYNEQFF
CDR3nt: TGTGCCAGCTCACCACCCCAGGGGAGGTACAATGAGCAGTTCTTC
j_gene: TRBJ2-1
d_gene: -
v_gene: TRBV18
abundance: -

CDR3aa: CASSLEETKAGGYTF
CDR3nt: TGTGCCAGCAGCTTAGAGGAAACCAAGGCTGGTGGCTACACCTTC
j_gene: TRBJ1-2
d_gene: -
v_gene: TRBV7-9
abundance: -

CDR3aa: CASSPSGGSRQETQYF
CDR3nt: TGTGCCAGCAGCCCATCTGGGGGGAGCCGACAAGAGACCCAGTACTTC
j_gene: TRBJ2-5
d_gene: -
v_gene: TRBV7-3
abundance: -

CDR3aa: CASSLGDSGSRNEQYF
CDR3nt: TGCGCCAGCAGCTTGGGGGATAGCGGGAGCCGGAACGAGCAGTACTTC
j_gene: TRBJ2-7
d_gene: TRBD2
v_gene: TRBV5-1
abundance: -

CDR3aa: CASSIGVAGPTEAFF
CDR3nt: TGTGCCAGTAGTATTGGCGTGGCAGGGCCCACTGAAGCTTTCTTT
j_gene: TRBJ1-1
d_gene: -
v_gene: TRBV19
abundance: -

CDR3aa: CASSSSGTSAYEQYF
CDR3nt: TGTGCCAGCAGCTCCTCCGGGACTAGCGCTTACGAGCAGTACTTC
j_gene: TRBJ2-7
d_gene: TRBD2
v_gene: TRBV5-4
abundance: few

CDR3aa: CASSSTPMNTEAFF
CDR3nt: TGTGCCAGCAGCTCGACACCAATGAACACTGAAGCTTTCTTT
j_gene: TRBJ1-1
d_gene: -
v_gene: TRBV7-8
abundance: -

CDR3aa: CASSARLPLGYTF
CDR3nt: TGTGCCAGCAGTGCCAGGTTGCCTCTTGGCTACACCTTC
j_gene: TRBJ1-2
d_gene: -
v_gene: TRBV6-1
abundance: -

CDR3aa: CASSLEDLPGQPQHF
CDR3nt: TGTGCCAGTAGCCTCGAGGATCTTCCCGGTCAGCCCCAGCATTTT
j_gene: TRBJ1-5
d_gene: -
v_gene: TRBV19
abundance: -

CDR3aa: CASRTSEGLYYEQYF
CDR3nt: TGTGCCAGCAGGACATCCGAGGGACTCTACTACGAGCAGTACTTC
j_gene: TRBJ2-7
d_gene: -
v_gene: TRBV6-1
abundance: -